This T cell receptor (beta chain) was sequenced in a study of blood T cell repertoires in COVID-19. Study-wide context: There were acute and convalescent COVID-19 samples, and they came from the United States, Italy and Spain. The analysed material was cDNA or gDNA that came from T cells, B-cell-depleted T cells, or PBMCs.

This clone turned up a few times. Original handling: Reference gene primer amplification in the assay estimated nucleated cell counts. Generated by immunoSEQ multiplex PCR, the TCRdb table keeps only in-frame clones and is missing some. D and trimming were read from the DNA, whereas the V and J calls and clone size are those reported in that table. The table shows about 59,000 clones, with around 67% occurring only once. The CDR3 consists of 18 residues. After removal of 4 bases from V and 5 bases from J, the junction contained 18 bases not matched to a gene. Germline V gene sequence: CDR1 MDHEN, CDR2 SYDVKM.

The TCR was taken from a woman in her forties or fifties with active or convalescent COVID-19. The sequencing sample was made of peripheral blood. The chain employs TRBV28 and TRBJ1-2, with 8 bases that match TRBD1. CDR3 coding DNA: TGTGCCAGCAGTTCCGCGACAGGGGTGGTGGTTAGAAGGTATGGCTACACCTTC. Translated, it gives CASSSATGVVVRRYGYTF.